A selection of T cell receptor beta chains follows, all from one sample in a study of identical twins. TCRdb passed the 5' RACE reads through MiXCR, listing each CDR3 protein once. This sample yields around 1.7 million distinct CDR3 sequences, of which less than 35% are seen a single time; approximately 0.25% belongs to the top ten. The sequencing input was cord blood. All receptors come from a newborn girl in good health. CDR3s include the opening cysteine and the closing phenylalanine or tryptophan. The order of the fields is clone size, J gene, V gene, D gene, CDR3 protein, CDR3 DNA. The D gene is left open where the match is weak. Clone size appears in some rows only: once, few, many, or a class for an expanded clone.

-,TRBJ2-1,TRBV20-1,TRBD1,CSAWDRGIHEQFF,TGCAGCGCCTGGGACAGGGGGATCCACGAGCAGTTCTTC
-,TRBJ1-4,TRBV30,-,CAWSEGTANEKLFF,TGTGCCTGGAGTGAAGGCACAGCTAATGAAAAACTGTTTTTT
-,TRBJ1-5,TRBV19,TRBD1,CASSIGTGDSNQPQHF,TGTGCCAGTAGTATTGGGACAGGGGATAGCAATCAGCCCCAGCATTTT
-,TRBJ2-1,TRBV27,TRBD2,CASSSRTISGRPGGEQFF,TGTGCCAGCAGTTCCCGCACCATTAGCGGGAGGCCGGGTGGTGAGCAGTTCTTC
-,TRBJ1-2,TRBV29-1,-,CSSGEEYGYTF,TGCAGCTCAGGGGAGGAATATGGCTACACCTTC
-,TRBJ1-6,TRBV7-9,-,CASSLVGPGSPLHF,TGTGCCAGCAGCTTAGTCGGTCCGGGTTCACCCCTCCACTTT
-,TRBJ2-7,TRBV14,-,CASSQGILSYEQYF,TGTGCCAGCAGCCAAGGGATTCTCTCCTACGAGCAGTACTTC
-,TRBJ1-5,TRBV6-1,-,CASSPESNQPQHF,TGTGCCAGCAGTCCAGAAAGCAATCAGCCCCAGCATTTT
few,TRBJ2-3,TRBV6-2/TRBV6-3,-,CASSFARLVTQYF,TGTGCCAGCAGTTTCGCCAGACTAGTTACGCAGTATTTT
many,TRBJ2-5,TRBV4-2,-,CASSQEETQYF,TGTGCCAGCAGCCAAGAAGAGACCCAGTACTTC
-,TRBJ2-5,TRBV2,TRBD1,CASSSGQAQETQYF,TGTGCCAGCAGCTCCGGACAGGCGCAAGAGACCCAGTACTTC
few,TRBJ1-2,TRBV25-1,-,CASSELAGQRGYTF,TGTGCCAGCAGTGAATTGGCGGGACAACGAGGCTACACCTTC